This entry is about one TCR beta chain. This record belongs to a study of blood T cell repertoires in COVID-19. On the study more broadly: The United States, Italy and Spain were the sources of the acute and convalescent COVID-19 samples. Sample material is recorded as cDNA or gDNA derived from T cells, B-cell-depleted T cells, or PBMCs.

The CDR3 contains 17 residues. Losses at the gene ends were 4 bases for V and 7 bases for J; bases not matched to a gene: 17. In germline, CDR1 is PRHDT, CDR2 FYEKMQ (reference sequence). Original data processing: Amplification from reference gene primers served as the basis for estimated nucleated cell counts. Here immunoSEQ multiplex PCR was the method, and the copy in TCRdb shows in-frame clones only, minus some. From that table come the V and J calls and clone size; the DNA was used to work out D and trimming. The table lists about 480,000 clones, 89% of them singletons. Enrolment of Seattle patients took place during active infection, and they were followed longitudinally.

The sequencing sample was made of peripheral blood. The chain uses TRBV13 and TRBJ2-7, with 9 bases lining up with TRBD2. The source is a man in his late teens or twenties with COVID-19, enrolled during active disease. The CDR3 spells CASSYRQASGAFREQYF. For the CDR3, the DNA is TGTGCCAGCAGCTACCGCCAGGCTAGCGGGGCTTTTCGAGAGCAGTACTTC.